These 25 T cell receptor beta chains originate from one sample sequenced in a study of radiation and T cells in renal cell carcinoma. Noted time point: blood 4 weeks post-SBRT, at nephrectomy. Treatment given: 15 Gy SBRT to primary tumor, nephrectomy 4 weeks later. Sequencing was performed with immunoSEQ multiplex PCR; in TCRdb, only in-frame clones are kept and a portion is missing. There are around 140,000 clones in the sample; 75% to 90% occur only once, and less than 20% lies in the top ten. This sample comprised blood, obtained from a patient whose treatment included radiotherapy and nephrectomy. These receptors all come from a woman aged 50 to 60 with renal cell carcinoma.

This rearrangement joins TRBV6-6 to TRBJ1-6; D gene uncertain. Trimming took 8 bases from V and 7 from J, leaving 15 bases between them. The germline V gene has CDR1 MNHNY and CDR2 SVGAGI (reference sequence). The CDR3 is 14 residues long. Written as DNA, the CDR3 is TGTGCCAGCCGCCCCGGGCAGAGAAATTCACCCCTCCACTTT. This translates into CASRPGQRNSPLHF.

This clone was observed a single time. The V gene is TRBV6-5, the J gene TRBJ2-1, with 14 bases identical to TRBD2. This CDR3 contains 15 residues. Germline CDR1 and CDR2: MNHEY and SVGAGI. J lost 13 bases, V lost 5 bases, and 10 bases had no gene match. The CDR3 protein is CASSATSGGAPKQFF. DNA of the CDR3: TGTGCCAGCAGTGCGACTAGCGGGGGGGCTCCAAAACAGTTCTTC.

The genes are TRBV13 and TRBJ2-7; D gene unclear. Germline V gene sequence: CDR1 PRHDT, CDR2 FYEKMQ (reference sequence). V lost 1 base and J 7 bases, leaving 11 bases between the germline ends. This CDR3 contains 13 residues. In DNA form, the CDR3 reads TGTGCCAGCAGCTTAGCCCCCCTTGAGGAGCAGTACTTC. Protein: CASSLAPLEEQYF.

The chain employs TRBV7-6 and TRBJ2-7; a possible D gene is TRBD1 (6 bases). The germline V and J ends were trimmed by 5 bases and 2 bases, with 10 bases remaining between them. The CDR3 has 13 residues. Germline loops: CDR1 SGHVS, CDR2 FNYEAQ. CDR3 nucleotides: TGTGCCAGCAGCGCGGACAGAACCTACGAGCAGTACTTC. It codes for CASSADRTYEQYF.

This rearrangement joins TRBV4-1 to TRBJ1-4; D ambiguous. Germline V gene sequence: CDR1 MGHRA, CDR2 YSYEKL. CDR3 size: 13 residues. Trimming removed 5 bases at V and 7 bases at J, with 11 bases between. The CDR3 protein is CASSLIRVEKLFF. The CDR3 nucleotides are TGCGCCAGCAGCTTGATTCGGGTTGAAAAACTGTTTTTT.

The chain is built from TRBV5-6 and TRBJ2-5; 7 nucleotides agree with TRBD2. Germline trimming cut 3 bases from V and 4 bases from J; bases unmatched to any gene: 15. The CDR3 totals 17 residues. Germline CDR1 is SGHDT and CDR2 is YYEEEE. CDR3 sequence: CASSSGGGSWKGETQYF. CDR3 in DNA: TGTGCCAGCAGCTCCGGAGGCGGGAGCTGGAAGGGAGAGACCCAGTACTTC.

This clone was counted once. V gene TRBV27 combines with J gene TRBJ2-7, with 11 bases that match TRBD1. Germline V CDR1 and CDR2: MNHEY, SMNVEV (reference sequence). The trim removed 5 bases at V and 2 bases at J, leaving 5 bases unmatched. CDR3 size: 15 residues. CDR3 amino acids: CASSHGTGGTYEQYF. Here the CDR3 DNA reads TGTGCCAGCAGTCACGGGACAGGGGGTACCTACGAGCAGTACTTC.

In this sample, this clone turned up once. This chain links TRBV4-1 with TRBJ1-3; D is undetermined. Germline CDR1 MGHRA, CDR2 YSYEKL. The V end lost 0 bases, the J end lost 0 bases, and 9 bases lay between the germline ends. The CDR3 covers 16 residues. CDR3 sequence: CASSQDVTDSGNTIYF. DNA of the CDR3: TGCGCCAGCAGCCAAGATGTAACCGACTCTGGAAACACCATATATTTT.

V is TRBV28 and J is TRBJ1-1, with D maybe TRBD1 (6 bases). Germline CDR1 is MDHEN and CDR2 is SYDVKM. V was pared by 5 bases and J by 4 bases, with 17 bases between. This CDR3 spans 15 amino acids. CDR3 sequence reads: CASSGGGLLSTEAFF. The CDR3 DNA reads TGTGCCAGCAGTGGAGGGGGACTCCTGAGCACTGAAGCTTTCTTT. Supplemented by reference TRBV28 and TRBJ1-1, the full variable domain reads DVKVTQSSRYLVKRTGEKVFLECVQDMDHENMFWYRQDPGLGLRLIYFSYDVKMKEKGDIPEGYSVSREKKERFSLILESASTNQTSMYLCASSGGGLLSTEAFFGQGTRLTVV.

The table lists this clone with a few counts. This chain joins TRBV5-4 and TRBJ1-1, with D hard to call. The CDR3 is 18 amino acids. Trimming took off 0 bases at V and 1 base at J, with 19 bases between the two ends. Germline CDR1 is SGHNT and CDR2 is YYREEE (reference sequence). This CDR3 is CASSLGISQPNKNTEAFF. The CDR3 DNA follows: TGTGCCAGCAGCTTGGGTATCAGTCAGCCCAACAAGAACACTGAAGCTTTCTTT.

This clone has only one observation. The rearrangement links TRBV2 to TRBJ2-2; TRBD1 might be the D (6 bases). The CDR3 extends over 14 amino acids. Germline CDR1 SNHLY, CDR2 FYNNEI. V dropped 6 bases and J dropped 4 bases, with 12 bases sitting between them. The CDR3 coding sequence is TGTGCCAGCAGGGACAGCCGGAGCACCGGGGAGCTGTTTTTT. Translation: CASRDSRSTGELFF.

This clone occurred a few times. This rearrangement joins TRBV9 to TRBJ2-7, with D tentatively TRBD1 or TRBD2 (6 bases each). CDR3 length: 14 residues. Germline CDR1 and CDR2: SGDLS and YYNGEE. Trimming removed 1 base from V and 5 bases from J, with 13 bases in between. This chain's CDR3 is CASSVRGWRDEQYF. CDR3 DNA: TGTGCCAGCAGCGTAAGGGGGTGGAGGGACGAGCAGTACTTC.

This clone was recorded a few times. The chain employs TRBV7-8 and TRBJ2-5, with a tentative D call TRBD1 (5 bases). The CDR3 loop spans 14 amino acids. From germline, CDR1 is SGHVS and CDR2 FQNEAQ. The germline V and J ends were trimmed by 6 bases and 0 bases, with 11 bases remaining between them. The CDR3 region is CASSLGQNQETQYF. As DNA, the CDR3 is TGTGCCAGCAGTTTGGGGCAGAACCAAGAGACCCAGTACTTC.

This chain connects TRBV28 to TRBJ2-7; 10 bases align to TRBD2. Unmatched junction bases numbered 8, after V lost 10 bases and J lost 2 bases. The germline gives CDR1 MDHEN, CDR2 SYDVKM. The CDR3 spans 14 residues. CDR3 in DNA: TGTGCCATCAGCGTAGCGGGGGGTGCCTACGAGCAGTACTTC. This gives the protein CAISVAGGAYEQYF. Looking up the rest from reference TRBV28 and TRBJ2-7 gives the full variable domain: DVKVTQSSRYLVKRTGEKVFLECVQDMDHENMFWYRQDPGLGLRLIYFSYDVKMKEKGDIPEGYSVSREKKERFSLILESASTNQTSMYLCAISVAGGAYEQYFGPGTRLTVT.

The rearrangement uses TRBV11-2 and TRBJ2-7, with 9 bases fitting TRBD1. Germline assignment: CDR1 SGHAT and CDR2 FQNNGV. Losses at the gene ends were 5 bases for V and 2 bases for J; bases not matched to a gene: 4. This CDR3 has 14 amino acids. The DNA of the CDR3 is TGTGCCAGCAGCCACGGACAGGGGCCCTACGAGCAGTACTTC. This translates into CASSHGQGPYEQYF.

The chain uses TRBV6-5 and TRBJ1-4; unclear D gene. CDR3 length: 16 residues. Trimming shortened V by 0 bases and J by 6 bases, and 14 bases separated the two germline ends. Germline V CDR1 and CDR2: MNHEY, SVGAGI. The CDR3 reads CASSYSVLEGYEKLFF. The CDR3 bases are TGTGCCAGCAGTTACTCGGTGCTTGAAGGATATGAAAAACTGTTTTTT.

The chain has TRBV18 and TRBJ1-1; no reliable D call. V lost 2 bases to trimming and J lost 1 base, with 11 bases between them. Germline V gives CDR1 KGHSH, CDR2 LQKENI. The CDR3 sequence is 15 residues long. The CDR3 sequence: CASSPLSQENTEAFF. The CDR3 nucleotides read TGTGCCAGCTCACCATTGTCCCAGGAGAACACTGAAGCTTTCTTT.

The V call is TRBV15, the J call TRBJ1-3; unclear D gene. V was pared by 4 bases and J by 2 bases, with 9 bases between. Germline CDR1 LNHNV, CDR2 YYDKDF (reference sequence). The CDR3 has 14 amino acids. Written as DNA, the CDR3 is TGTGCCACCAGCAATATAGGTACTGGAAACACCATATATTTT. Protein sequence: CATSNIGTGNTIYF.

This sequence joins TRBV7-2 and TRBJ2-1, with TRBD2 identical over 8 bases. Germline V gene sequence: CDR1 SGHTA, CDR2 FQGNSA. Trimming cost V 1 base and J 8 bases; bases outside gene matches: 7. There are 15 residues in the CDR3. CDR3 nucleotide sequence: TGTGCCAGCAGCTTAGTAGTAGCGGGAAGCTATGAGCAGTTCTTC. Translated, it gives CASSLVVAGSYEQFF.

The chain links TRBV7-9 to TRBJ2-7; weak D call: TRBD1 (6 bases). Trimming left V 1 base short and J 9 bases short, with 19 bases between. Per the germline V gene, CDR1 is SEHNR and CDR2 is FQNEAQ (reference sequence). The CDR3 runs 15 residues. The CDR3 nucleotides are TGTGCCAGCAGCTTAGGTTGGGACAAGGAGACTGTGCAGTACTTC. Residues: CASSLGWDKETVQYF.

The chain carries TRBV4-1 and TRBJ2-3; TRBD2 aligns across 14 bases. The CDR3 length is 18 residues. V shed 1 base, J shed 1 base, and the junction held 4 bases outside the gene matches. Germline CDR1 and CDR2: MGHRA and YSYEKL. The CDR3, as DNA: TGCGCCAGCAGCCAAGGGACTAGCGGGAGGCGGGGCACAGATACGCAGTATTTT. This translates into CASSQGTSGRRGTDTQYF.

The J gene is TRBJ1-2, the V gene TRBV27; D is ambiguous. With 2 bases removed from V and 2 bases from J, the gap between germline ends came to 15 bases. Germline lookup yields CDR1 MNHEY and CDR2 SMNVEV (reference sequence). The CDR3 sequence is 16 residues long. The CDR3 DNA reads TGTGCCAGCAGTTTAACTTTTCGGACGGGCAACTATGGCTACACCTTC. Residues: CASSLTFRTGNYGYTF.

V is TRBV7-2 and J is TRBJ1-5, with TRBD1 identical over 11 bases. The CDR3 length is 16 residues. CDR1 SGHTA and CDR2 FQGNSA come from the germline V gene. The J segment lost 7 bases and the V segment lost 5 bases, leaving 10 bases of the junction unmatched. The DNA of the CDR3 is TGTGCCAGCAGCCGAGGGACAGGGGGAAGGGAACAGCCCCAGCATTTT. Its translation: CASSRGTGGREQPQHF.

This chain links TRBV7-9 with TRBJ2-1, with D unclear. The CDR3 length is 13 residues. Trimming removed 1 base at V and 9 bases at J, with 10 bases between. CDR1 SEHNR and CDR2 FQNEAQ come from the germline V gene (reference sequence). The CDR3: CASSLVAYGEQFF. The CDR3 region has the DNA TGTGCCAGCAGCTTAGTAGCCTATGGTGAGCAGTTCTTC.

CDR3 bases: TGTGCCAGCAGCCAGGGGAGGTCAGGGGACGAGCAGTACTTC. It codes for CASSQGRSGDEQYF. The rearrangement joins TRBV7-2 to TRBJ2-7; either TRBD1 or TRBD2 may fit D (6 bases each). This CDR3 has 14 residues. CDR1 is SGHTA, CDR2 FQGNSA, per germline. V was shortened by 5 bases and J by 5 bases, with 16 bases between the two germline ends.